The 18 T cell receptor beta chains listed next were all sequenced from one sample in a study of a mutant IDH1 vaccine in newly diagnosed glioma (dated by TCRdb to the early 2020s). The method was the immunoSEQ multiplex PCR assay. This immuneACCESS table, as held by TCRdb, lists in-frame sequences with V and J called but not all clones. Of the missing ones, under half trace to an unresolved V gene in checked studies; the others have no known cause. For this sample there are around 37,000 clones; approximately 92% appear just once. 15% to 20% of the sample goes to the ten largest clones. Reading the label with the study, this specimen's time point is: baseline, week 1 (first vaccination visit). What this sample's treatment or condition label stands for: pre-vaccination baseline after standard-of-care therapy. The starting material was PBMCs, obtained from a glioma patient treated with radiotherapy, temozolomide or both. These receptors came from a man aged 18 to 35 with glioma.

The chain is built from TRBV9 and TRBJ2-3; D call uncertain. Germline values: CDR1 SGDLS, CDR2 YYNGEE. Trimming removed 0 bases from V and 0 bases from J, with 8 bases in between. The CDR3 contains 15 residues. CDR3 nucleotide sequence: TGTGCCAGCAGCGTAGGGGCACCTAGCACAGATACGCAGTATTTT. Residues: CASSVGAPSTDTQYF.

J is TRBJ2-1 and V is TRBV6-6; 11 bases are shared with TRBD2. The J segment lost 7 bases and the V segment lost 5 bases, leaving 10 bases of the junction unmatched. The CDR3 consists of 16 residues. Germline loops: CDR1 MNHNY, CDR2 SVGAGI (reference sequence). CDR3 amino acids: CASSLRGLAGGNEQFF. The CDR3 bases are TGTGCCAGCAGTCTCCGAGGGCTAGCGGGAGGTAATGAGCAGTTCTTC.

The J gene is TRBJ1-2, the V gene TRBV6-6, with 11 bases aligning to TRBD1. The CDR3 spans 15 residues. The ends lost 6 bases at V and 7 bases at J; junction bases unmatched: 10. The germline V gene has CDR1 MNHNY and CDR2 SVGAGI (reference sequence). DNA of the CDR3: TGTGCCAGCAGCCCACCGGACAGGGGGCCGGTTGGCTACACCTTC. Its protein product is CASSPPDRGPVGYTF.

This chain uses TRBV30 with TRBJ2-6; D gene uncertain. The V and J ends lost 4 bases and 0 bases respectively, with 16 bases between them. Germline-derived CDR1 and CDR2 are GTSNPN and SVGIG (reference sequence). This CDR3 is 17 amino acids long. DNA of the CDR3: TGTGCCTGGATGCCGCCGGGCATTGTCTCTGGGGCCAACGTCCTGACTTTC. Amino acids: CAWMPPGIVSGANVLTF.

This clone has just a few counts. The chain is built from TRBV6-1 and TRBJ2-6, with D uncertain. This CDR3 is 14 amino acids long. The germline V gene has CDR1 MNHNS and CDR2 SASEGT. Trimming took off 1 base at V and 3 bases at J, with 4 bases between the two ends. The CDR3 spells CASSEGVGANVLTF. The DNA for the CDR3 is TGTGCCAGCAGTGAAGGGGTTGGGGCCAACGTCCTGACTTTC.

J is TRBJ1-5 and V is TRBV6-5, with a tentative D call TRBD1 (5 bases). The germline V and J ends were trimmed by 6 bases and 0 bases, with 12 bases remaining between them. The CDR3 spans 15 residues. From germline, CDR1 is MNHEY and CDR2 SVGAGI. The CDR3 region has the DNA TGTGCCAGCAGACAGGAGCGTAATAGCAATCAGCCCCAGCATTTT. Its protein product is CASRQERNSNQPQHF.

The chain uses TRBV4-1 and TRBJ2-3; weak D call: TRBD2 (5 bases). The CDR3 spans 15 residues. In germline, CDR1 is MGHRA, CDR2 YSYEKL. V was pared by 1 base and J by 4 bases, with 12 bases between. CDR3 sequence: CASSQVDAAADTQYF. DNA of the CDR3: TGCGCCAGCAGCCAAGTGGATGCAGCGGCAGATACGCAGTATTTT.

The CDR3 loop is CASSIKGGEQFF. CDR3 DNA: TGTGCCAGTAGTATAAAGGGAGGTGAGCAGTTCTTC. The rearrangement links TRBV19 to TRBJ2-1; D possibly corresponds to TRBD2 (6 bases). V was pared by 2 bases and J by 9 bases, with 8 bases between. CDR1 is LNHDA, CDR2 SQIVND, per germline (reference sequence). The CDR3 has 12 residues.

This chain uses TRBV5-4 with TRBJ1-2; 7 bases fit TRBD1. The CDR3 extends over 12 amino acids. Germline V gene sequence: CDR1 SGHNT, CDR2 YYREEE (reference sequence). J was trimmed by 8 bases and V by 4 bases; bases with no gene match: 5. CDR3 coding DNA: TGTGCCAGCAGCAGCAGGGGGGACGGCTACACCTTC. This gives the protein CASSSRGDGYTF.

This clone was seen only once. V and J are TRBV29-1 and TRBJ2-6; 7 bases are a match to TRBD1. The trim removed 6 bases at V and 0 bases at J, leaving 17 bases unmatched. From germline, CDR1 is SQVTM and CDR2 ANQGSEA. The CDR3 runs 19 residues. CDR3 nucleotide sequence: TGCAGCGTGACTTCGCCCGACAGGGTTGATTTCTCTGGGGCCAACGTCCTGACTTTC. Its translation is CSVTSPDRVDFSGANVLTF.

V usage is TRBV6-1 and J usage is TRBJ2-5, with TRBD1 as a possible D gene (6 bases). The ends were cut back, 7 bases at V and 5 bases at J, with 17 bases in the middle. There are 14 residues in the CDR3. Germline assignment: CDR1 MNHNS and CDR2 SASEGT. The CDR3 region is CASIMTGYLETQYF. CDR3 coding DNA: TGTGCCAGCATTATGACAGGATATCTTGAGACCCAGTACTTC.

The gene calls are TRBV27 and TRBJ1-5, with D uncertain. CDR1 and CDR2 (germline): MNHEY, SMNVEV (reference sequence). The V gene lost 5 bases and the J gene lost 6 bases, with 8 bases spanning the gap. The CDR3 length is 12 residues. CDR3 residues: CASSPGSQPQHF. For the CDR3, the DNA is TGTGCCAGCAGTCCCGGGAGTCAGCCCCAGCATTTT.

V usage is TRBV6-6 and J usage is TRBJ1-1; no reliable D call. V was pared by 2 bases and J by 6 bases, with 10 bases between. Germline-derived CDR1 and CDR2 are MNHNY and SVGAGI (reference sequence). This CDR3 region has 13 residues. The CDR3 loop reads CASSYPPNAEAFF. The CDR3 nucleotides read TGTGCCAGCAGTTACCCCCCAAATGCTGAAGCTTTCTTT.

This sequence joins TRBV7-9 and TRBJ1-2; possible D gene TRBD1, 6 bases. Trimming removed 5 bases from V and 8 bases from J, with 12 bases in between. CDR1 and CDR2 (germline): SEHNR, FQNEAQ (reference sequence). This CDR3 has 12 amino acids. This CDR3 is CASSHQGKGYTF. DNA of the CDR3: TGTGCCAGCAGCCACCAGGGGAAGGGCTACACCTTC.

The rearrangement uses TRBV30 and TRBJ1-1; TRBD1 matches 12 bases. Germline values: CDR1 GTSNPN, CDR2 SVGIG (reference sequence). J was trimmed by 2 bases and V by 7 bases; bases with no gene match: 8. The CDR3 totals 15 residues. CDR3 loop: CASSGTGGFNTEAFF. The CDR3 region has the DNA TGTGCCTCCTCGGGGACAGGGGGCTTCAACACTGAAGCTTTCTTT.

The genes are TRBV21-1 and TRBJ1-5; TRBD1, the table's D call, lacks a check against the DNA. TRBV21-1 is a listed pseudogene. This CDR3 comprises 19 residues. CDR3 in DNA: TGTGCCAGCAGCAAGGGCCGGGACAGGGGCTATTATAGCAATCAGCCCCAGCATTTT. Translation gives CASSKGRDRGYYSNQPQHF.

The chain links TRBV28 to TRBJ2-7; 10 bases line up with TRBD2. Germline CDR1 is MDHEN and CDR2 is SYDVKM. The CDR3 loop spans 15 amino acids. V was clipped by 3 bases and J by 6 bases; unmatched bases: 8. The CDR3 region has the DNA TGTGCCAGCAGTTTGTCGGAGCGGGAGGGGTCCGAGCAGTACTTC. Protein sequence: CASSLSEREGSEQYF.

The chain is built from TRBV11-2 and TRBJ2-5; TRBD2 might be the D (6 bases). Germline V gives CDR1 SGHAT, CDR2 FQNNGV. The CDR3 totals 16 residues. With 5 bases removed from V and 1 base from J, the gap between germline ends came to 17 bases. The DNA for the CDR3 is TGTGCCAGCAGCCAAGGGTGGGGTAGCGGCCAAGAGACCCAGTACTTC. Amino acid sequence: CASSQGWGSGQETQYF.